This T cell receptor (beta chain) was recovered during a study of yellow fever vaccine responses in identical twins (dated by TCRdb to 2016 to 2019). With respect to the entire study: The study precisely tracked vaccine-responding T cell clones in identical twins. The investigation overall reported the following: According to the authors, in identical twins the way T cells responded to vaccination appeared partly convergent and partly personalized.

The library came from RT-PCR. The data were produced on an Illumina HiSeq 2500. TCRdb trimmed public reads at Q25 via fastp, called clones via MiXCR and kept in-frame beta chains. Rows matching on CDR3 protein sequence are summarized as one entry with the most common DNA and genes. The sample data list about 14,000 distinct CDR3 sequences, and approximately 88% of these were observed just once. About 0.65% of the sample belongs to the ten largest clones. V is trimmed back by 2 bases and J by 10 bases, and the junction contains 14 bases that no gene match accounts for. Sequences KGHSH (CDR1) and LQKENI (CDR2) are obtained from the germline V gene. From the cysteine through the phenylalanine, the CDR3 covers 17 amino acids. Only the CDR3 part of the read is kept: 51 bases, read in frame from the first base. This clonotype was found a few times. Its antigen remains unidentified. Per-base qualities were not stored, and no clone one base away is much larger.

The source of this sequence is a woman aged 18-30 years who received the yellow fever vaccine. Donor details come from another sample of the same person, matched by shared clones. The sequence links TRBV18 to TRBJ1-6; TRBD1 agrees with 7 junctional bases. The sample here was T cells from blood (PBMCs), unsorted or a sorted subset (not recorded which), taken before or after yellow fever vaccination (not recorded which). CDR3 reads: CASSPASVGGAKSPLHF. Read as DNA, the sequence is TGTGCCAGCTCACCAGCCTCTGTAGGGGGCGCAAAGTCACCCCTCCACTTT.